Listed here are 17 T cell receptor beta chains from one sample, sequenced in a study of shared clonotypes between healthy human individuals. TCRdb's table, derived via immunoSEQ multiplex PCR, lists solely in-frame clones and lacks some. The sample lists 850,000 to 1,200,000 clones, around 75% occurring once. Sequences were obtained from memory CD4+ T cells sorted from blood. The subset is: CD45RA-negative fraction. The receptors shown here come from a man in his late teens or twenties in good health.

This sequence joins TRBV13 and TRBJ2-5; D could derive from TRBD1 or TRBD2 (5 bases each). CDR1 and CDR2 (germline): PRHDT, FYEKMQ (reference sequence). V gave up 7 bases and J gave up 2 bases, with 11 bases separating them. The CDR3 totals 13 residues. Here the CDR3 DNA reads TGTGCCAGCAACGAGTGGGGGCAAGAGACCCAGTACTTC. Its translation: CASNEWGQETQYF.

The J gene is TRBJ2-3, the V gene TRBV5-1; D may be TRBD1 or TRBD2 (5 bases each). V was pared by 0 bases and J by 3 bases, with 11 bases between. The CDR3 is 15 residues long. Germline V lookup: CDR1 SGHRS, CDR2 YFSETQ. The CDR3 region is CASSLGMGETDTQYF. The CDR3 coding sequence is TGCGCCAGCAGCTTGGGGATGGGGGAAACAGATACGCAGTATTTT.

The sample holds one count of this clone. The rearrangement joins TRBV4-1 to TRBJ2-3, with D possibly being TRBD2 (6 bases). The CDR3 runs 16 residues. In germline, CDR1 is MGHRA, CDR2 YSYEKL. The V and J ends lost 7 bases and 2 bases respectively, with 19 bases between them. The CDR3 DNA is TGCGCCAGCACCCGTGAGGGACTCTCCCTCACAGATACGCAGTATTTT. As protein: CASTREGLSLTDTQYF.

The chain combines TRBV5-6 with TRBJ2-1; 9 nucleotides match TRBD2. Per the germline V gene, CDR1 is SGHDT and CDR2 is YYEEEE. The CDR3 sequence is 16 residues long. V was clipped by 4 bases and J by 7 bases; unmatched bases: 12. CDR3 nucleotide sequence: TGTGCCAGCAGCCCGGACGTAGGCGGGAGGGCGAATGAGCAGTTCTTC. Residues: CASSPDVGGRANEQFF.

V usage is TRBV7-9 and J usage is TRBJ1-2; no clear D. Germline V gene lookup returns CDR1 SEHNR and CDR2 FQNEAQ (reference sequence). The CDR3 runs to 15 residues. The V gene lost 5 bases and the J gene lost 3 bases, with 16 bases spanning the gap. The CDR3 sequence: CASSRPGSGDYGYTF. CDR3 nucleotide sequence: TGTGCCAGCAGCCGTCCGGGAAGCGGGGACTATGGCTACACCTTC.

This rearrangement joins TRBV5-1 to TRBJ2-3; no clear D. CDR3 length: 13 amino acids. Germline loops: CDR1 SGHRS, CDR2 YFSETQ. V was clipped by 0 bases and J by 6 bases, with 8 bases between them. The CDR3 spells CASSLVRVDTQYF. The CDR3 nucleotides are TGCGCCAGCAGCTTGGTGCGTGTGGATACGCAGTATTTT.

The V gene is TRBV11-2, the J gene TRBJ1-2, with a possible D match to TRBD1 (6 bases). Trimming cost V 5 bases and J 6 bases, with 19 bases left between them. CDR3 length: 15 residues. Germline lookup yields CDR1 SGHAT and CDR2 FQNNGV. This CDR3 reads CASSPRPAGENGYTF. CDR3 nucleotides: TGTGCCAGCAGCCCCCGGCCCGCAGGGGAAAATGGCTACACCTTC.

Turning to this clone: Other DNA sequences from this sample encode an identical CDR3 as well. The V and J genes are TRBV18 and TRBJ2-2; D unresolved. From germline, CDR1 is KGHSH and CDR2 LQKENI. The CDR3 length is 13 residues. Trimming stripped 3 bases from V and 4 bases from J, with 6 bases between. Here the CDR3 DNA reads TGTGCCAGCTCACCTCAAACCACCGGGGAGCTGTTTTTT. Translating gives CASSPQTTGELFF.

This chain connects TRBV27 to TRBJ2-7; 8 bases fit TRBD1. Germline loops: CDR1 MNHEY, CDR2 SMNVEV (reference sequence). CDR3 length equals 15 residues. The V and J ends lost 6 bases and 3 bases, in that order; junction bases with no gene match: 10. Written as DNA, the CDR3 is TGTGCCAGCAGCCCCATCGGGGACAGGATCTACGAGCAGTACTTC. Its translation is CASSPIGDRIYEQYF.

The CDR3 sequence: CSATTGRGTEAFF. In nucleotides, the CDR3 is TGCAGCGCGACGACAGGGAGGGGGACTGAAGCTTTCTTT. The V gene is TRBV29-1, the J gene TRBJ1-1; TRBD1 agrees at 7 bases. The germline V gene encodes CDR1 SQVTM and CDR2 ANQGSEA. CDR3 length equals 13 residues. Losses at the gene ends were 7 bases for V and 5 bases for J; bases not matched to a gene: 10. The entire variable domain, with the rest obtained from reference TRBV29-1 and TRBJ1-1, is as follows: SAVISQKPSRDICQRGTSLTIQCQVDSQVTMMFWYRQQPGQSLTLIATANQGSEATYESGFVIDKFPISRPNLTFSTLTVSNMSPEDSSIYLCSATTGRGTEAFFGQGTRLTVV.

V is TRBV28 and J is TRBJ1-2; weak D call: TRBD1 (6 bases). V was shortened by 7 bases and J by 3 bases, with 12 bases between the two germline ends. The CDR3 is 13 amino acids. Germline loops: CDR1 MDHEN, CDR2 SYDVKM. Here the CDR3 reads CASIRGGDYGYTF. CDR3 in DNA: TGTGCCAGCATCCGAGGGGGGGACTATGGCTACACCTTC.

This clone was counted a few times. The CDR3 protein is CASTNGRLNSPLHF. CDR3 nucleotides: TGTGCCAGCACCAACGGACGGCTGAATTCACCCCTCCACTTT. The J gene is TRBJ1-6, the V gene TRBV27; D not resolved. The CDR3 sequence is 14 residues long. The germline V gene has CDR1 MNHEY and CDR2 SMNVEV (reference sequence). Between the trimmed V and J ends, which lost 7 bases and 7 bases, there was a span of 14 bases.

The DNA for the CDR3 is TGTGCCAGCAGCTCACAAATCGGGACAACTAACGCGAACACCGGGGAGCTGTTTTTT. Encoded protein: CASSSQIGTTNANTGELFF. V gene TRBV7-6 combines with J gene TRBJ2-2, with D maybe TRBD1 (6 bases). The V gene lost 4 bases and the J gene lost 0 bases, with 21 bases spanning the gap. The CDR3 totals 19 residues. The germline V gene encodes CDR1 SGHVS and CDR2 FNYEAQ.

This clone was seen a single time. A far larger clone is one base from this, pointing to a likely read error. The V and J genes are TRBV19 and TRBJ1-5; 9 bases align to TRBD1. Germline CDR1 LNHDA, CDR2 SQIVND (reference sequence). V was pared by 4 bases and J by 6 bases, with 10 bases of the junction left unmatched. There are 16 residues in the CDR3. For the CDR3, the DNA is TGTGCCAGTAGTACAGCAGGCGGGACAGGGTTTCAGCCCCAGCATTTT. It translates to CASSTAGGTGFQPQHF.

V usage is TRBV18 and J usage is TRBJ2-7; no reliable D call. This CDR3 has 13 residues. The germline CDR1 and CDR2 sequences are KGHSH and LQKENI. Trimming cost V 4 bases and J 4 bases, with 11 bases left between them. The DNA for the CDR3 is TGTGCCAGCTCACTAAAAGGCTCTTACGAGCAGTACTTC. This gives the protein CASSLKGSYEQYF.

This clone was detected a few times. The chain recombines TRBV13 with TRBJ1-1, with 8 bases that match TRBD1. This CDR3 has 15 residues. CDR1 and CDR2 from the germline V gene are PRHDT and FYEKMQ (reference sequence). With 3 bases clipped from V and 6 bases from J, the junction kept 9 bases outside the gene matches. The CDR3: CASSLYQGARPEAFF. The DNA of the CDR3 is TGTGCCAGCAGCTTGTATCAGGGGGCCCGCCCTGAAGCTTTCTTT.

This chain joins TRBV19 and TRBJ1-2; 7 bases fit TRBD1. Germline V gives CDR1 LNHDA, CDR2 SQIVND (reference sequence). Trimming removed 5 bases from V and 6 bases from J; junction bases left unmatched: 3. CDR3 length: 12 amino acids. DNA of the CDR3: TGTGCCAGTAGTGAGGGGGCTGATGGCTACACCTTC. Translated, it gives CASSEGADGYTF.